The 9 T cell receptor beta chains below were found in one sample sequenced in a study of T-cell reconstitution after alpha-beta-depleted transplantation in children. A TCRbeta library incorporating unique molecular identifiers was prepared. TCRdb ran MiXCR on the PCR reads and lists one entry per CDR3 protein. Altogether about 980,000 distinct CDR3 sequences are present, roughly 29% being singletons, with the ten largest covering 25% to 35%. The sample consisted of PBMCs, mostly from graft donor cells, taken 360 days after TCRalphabeta/CD19-depleted stem cell transplant. All receptors come from a boy in the first two years of life who had a stem cell transplant for SCID, so the T cells may come from the graft donor.

The rearrangement uses TRBV5-1 and TRBJ1-3; tentatively, D is TRBD1 (6 bases). Germline V CDR1 and CDR2: SGHRS, YFSETQ. Trimming shortened V by 1 base and J by 3 bases, and 14 bases separated the two germline ends. The CDR3 is 16 amino acids. The CDR3 loop reads CASSLTAGAGGNTIYF. DNA for the CDR3: TGCGCCAGCAGCTTGACCGCAGGGGCTGGTGGAAACACCATATATTTT.

The chain employs TRBV6-5 and TRBJ2-7; D assignment may be TRBD1 or TRBD2 (6 bases each). Germline assignment: CDR1 MNHEY and CDR2 SVGAGI. Deletions cut 4 bases from V and 2 bases from J, with 18 bases between. The CDR3 is 16 residues long. The CDR3 DNA sequence: TGTGCCAGCAGTTCCACGGCGGGACACTTGACCTACGAGCAGTACTTC. Its protein product is CASSSTAGHLTYEQYF.

This sequence joins TRBV20-1 and TRBJ1-2; 7 bases are a match to TRBD1. The CDR3 is 14 amino acids. The junction had 10 bases not matched to a gene; V was cut back by 5 bases and J by 4 bases. Germline V gene data show CDR1 as DFQATT and CDR2 as SNEGSKA (reference sequence). In nucleotides, the CDR3 is TGCAGTGCTGCGCGACAGGGAGGAATCTATGGCTACACCTTC. It specifies CSAARQGGIYGYTF.

This clonotype turned up a few times. This sequence joins TRBV5-6 and TRBJ2-7; either TRBD1 or TRBD2 may supply D (5 bases each). V lost 6 bases to trimming and J lost 6 bases, with 22 bases between them. The CDR3 runs 15 residues. The germline CDR1 and CDR2 sequences are SGHDT and YYEEEE. The CDR3 sequence: CASTPRGRLRVEQYF. The CDR3 DNA sequence: TGTGCCAGCACCCCTCGGGGCCGCCTCCGGGTCGAGCAGTACTTC.

This clonotype was seen a few times. V and J are TRBV6-5 and TRBJ2-1, with D possibly TRBD1 on 5 matching bases. Trimming stripped 2 bases from V and 0 bases from J, with 8 bases between. In germline, CDR1 is MNHEY, CDR2 SVGAGI. The CDR3 contains 15 residues. CDR3 nucleotide sequence: TGTGCCAGCAGTTACGACAGAGGCTCCTACAATGAGCAGTTCTTC. Encoded protein: CASSYDRGSYNEQFF.

The chain is built from TRBV27 and TRBJ1-4; D unclear. CDR1 is MNHEY and CDR2 is SMNVEV in the germline V gene (reference sequence). The CDR3 is 11 amino acids. The CDR3 is CGRWTNEKLFF. The CDR3 region has the DNA TGTGGGCGTTGGACTAATGAAAAACTGTTTTTT.

The table lists this clonotype with a count of one. This rearrangement joins TRBV7-2 to TRBJ2-7, with D possibly being TRBD2 (6 bases). There are 13 residues in the CDR3. Trimming pared 4 bases from V and 9 bases from J, leaving 16 bases between. Looked up from germline, CDR1 is SGHTA and CDR2 is FQGNSA. CDR3 residues: CASSSRRDLGQYF. The CDR3, as DNA: TGTGCCAGCAGCTCAAGACGGGACTTGGGGCAGTACTTC.

This chain joins TRBV29-1 and TRBJ2-1; D uncertain. The CDR3 runs to 13 residues. Per germline, CDR1 SQVTM and CDR2 ANQGSEA. Trimming removed 4 bases from V and 7 bases from J, with 14 bases in between. The CDR3 nucleotides are TGCAGCGTTGTATTACGGCAGGCGAATGAGCAGTTCTTC. Its translation is CSVVLRQANEQFF.

This clonotype has only a few counts. The chain has TRBV12-3 or TRBV12-4 and TRBJ2-7; 7 positions match TRBD2. This CDR3 region has 15 residues. Trimming took 5 bases from V and 0 from J; bases not matched to a gene: 7. The CDR3 DNA follows: TGTGCCAGCAGTGCCCCGGGACTACTCTCCTACGAGCAGTACTTC. Residues: CASSAPGLLSYEQYF.